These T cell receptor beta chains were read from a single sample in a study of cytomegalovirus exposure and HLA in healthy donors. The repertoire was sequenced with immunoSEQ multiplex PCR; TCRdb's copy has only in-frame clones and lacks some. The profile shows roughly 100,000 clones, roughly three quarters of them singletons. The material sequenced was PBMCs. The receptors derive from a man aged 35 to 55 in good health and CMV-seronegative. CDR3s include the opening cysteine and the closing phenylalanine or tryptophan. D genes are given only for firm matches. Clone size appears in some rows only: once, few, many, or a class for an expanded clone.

CDR3nt: TGCAGCGTTGACCGGACAGGGCTGTTTGGCTACACCTTC; CDR3aa: CSVDRTGLFGYTF; abundance: .; v_gene: TRBV29-1; d_gene: TRBD1; j_gene: TRBJ1-2
CDR3nt: TGTGCCAGCAGTTTAAGGGGGACTAGCGGGGGGAAGACCCAGTACTTC; CDR3aa: CASSLRGTSGGKTQYF; abundance: .; v_gene: TRBV27; d_gene: TRBD2; j_gene: TRBJ2-5
CDR3nt: TGTGCCAGTACCCCTCCGGGACAGAACTATGGCTACACCTTC; CDR3aa: CASTPPGQNYGYTF; abundance: .; v_gene: TRBV19; d_gene: TRBD1; j_gene: TRBJ1-2
CDR3nt: TGTGCCAGCAGTTTAAGACAGCACACTGAAGCTTTCTTT; CDR3aa: CASSLRQHTEAFF; abundance: .; v_gene: TRBV27; d_gene: .; j_gene: TRBJ1-1
CDR3nt: TGTGCCAGCAGGTCTAGGACAGACGGTTTACCCCAGCATTTT; CDR3aa: CASRSRTDGLPQHF; abundance: .; v_gene: TRBV28; d_gene: .; j_gene: TRBJ1-5
CDR3nt: TGTGCCAGCAGTTCCTGGTCGGCGGATTCACCCCTCCACTTT; CDR3aa: CASSSWSADSPLHF; abundance: .; v_gene: TRBV28; d_gene: .; j_gene: TRBJ1-6
CDR3nt: TGCGCCAGCAGTGAGTCGATTACAGCGGGAGGGGAAACGCAGTATTTT; CDR3aa: CASSESITAGGETQYF; abundance: .; v_gene: TRBV10-1; d_gene: TRBD2; j_gene: TRBJ2-3
CDR3nt: TGTGCCAGCAGCGCACCGACAGGGCCGGGGACTGAAGCTTTCTTT; CDR3aa: CASSAPTGPGTEAFF; abundance: .; v_gene: TRBV9; d_gene: TRBD1; j_gene: TRBJ1-1
CDR3nt: TGTGCCAGCAGCTTAGAGGGGGGAAACACCATATATTTT; CDR3aa: CASSLEGGNTIYF; abundance: .; v_gene: TRBV7-2; d_gene: .; j_gene: TRBJ1-3
CDR3nt: TGTGCCAGCAGATTACACGAGAACACTGAAGCTTTCTTT; CDR3aa: CASRLHENTEAFF; abundance: .; v_gene: TRBV6-5; d_gene: .; j_gene: TRBJ1-1
CDR3nt: TGTGCCAGCAGTCCCACAGGGGTGAACACTGAAGCTTTCTTT; CDR3aa: CASSPTGVNTEAFF; abundance: .; v_gene: TRBV27; d_gene: TRBD1; j_gene: TRBJ1-1
CDR3nt: TGTGCCAGCAGCCCCGGGACATTCTATGGCTACACCTTC; CDR3aa: CASSPGTFYGYTF; abundance: .; v_gene: TRBV5-6; d_gene: .; j_gene: TRBJ1-2
CDR3nt: TGTGCCAGCAGCTTAGATTACAGCGGCTATGGCTACACCTTC; CDR3aa: CASSLDYSGYGYTF; abundance: few; v_gene: TRBV11-2; d_gene: .; j_gene: TRBJ1-2
CDR3nt: TGTGCCAGCAGCTTCCGACAGAATCAGCCCCAGCATTTT; CDR3aa: CASSFRQNQPQHF; abundance: .; v_gene: TRBV7-2; d_gene: .; j_gene: TRBJ1-5
CDR3nt: TGTGCCAGCAGCTTGTGGGGGGTCGGCCAGCCCCAGCATTTT; CDR3aa: CASSLWGVGQPQHF; abundance: .; v_gene: TRBV5-6; d_gene: .; j_gene: TRBJ1-5
CDR3nt: TGTGCCAGCAGCCCGACAGGGGCTAATGAAAAACTGTTTTTT; CDR3aa: CASSPTGANEKLFF; abundance: .; v_gene: TRBV5-4; d_gene: TRBD1; j_gene: TRBJ1-4
CDR3nt: TGTGCCAGCAGTGTCGTAGCGGGAGAGGTTGGGGAGCTGTTTTTT; CDR3aa: CASSVVAGEVGELFF; abundance: .; v_gene: TRBV25-1; d_gene: TRBD2; j_gene: TRBJ2-2
CDR3nt: TGTGCTAGCAGCTTAGCGTATGGCCAGGGGGAATACGAGCAGTACTTC; CDR3aa: CASSLAYGQGEYEQYF; abundance: few; v_gene: TRBV7-7; d_gene: TRBD1; j_gene: TRBJ2-7
CDR3nt: TGCAGTGCCGTCTCGGAGACCCAGTACTTC; CDR3aa: CSAVSETQYF; abundance: .; v_gene: TRBV20-1; d_gene: .; j_gene: TRBJ2-5
CDR3nt: TGTGCCAGCAGAACGACAGGGCTTCAGCCCCAGCATTTT; CDR3aa: CASRTTGLQPQHF; abundance: .; v_gene: TRBV28; d_gene: TRBD1; j_gene: TRBJ1-5
CDR3nt: TGTGCCAGCAGTTCCAGACAGGGGGCACTCTATGGCTACACCTTC; CDR3aa: CASSSRQGALYGYTF; abundance: few; v_gene: TRBV6-1; d_gene: TRBD1; j_gene: TRBJ1-2
CDR3nt: TGCGCCAGCAGCCAAGGGGGAGGGACTATACAAGAGCAGTACTTC; CDR3aa: CASSQGGGTIQEQYF; abundance: .; v_gene: TRBV4-1; d_gene: TRBD2; j_gene: TRBJ2-7
CDR3nt: TGTGCCAGCAGCCCCGGGACTAGCGGGACAGATACGCAGTATTTT; CDR3aa: CASSPGTSGTDTQYF; abundance: medium-sized; v_gene: TRBV6-4; d_gene: TRBD2; j_gene: TRBJ2-3
CDR3nt: TGTGCCAGCAGCGGACTAGGTTCCTACAATGAGCAGTTCTTC; CDR3aa: CASSGLGSYNEQFF; abundance: .; v_gene: TRBV4-2; d_gene: TRBD2; j_gene: TRBJ2-1
CDR3nt: TGTGCCAGTAATGACAGGATTAGCAATCAGCCCCAGCATTTT; CDR3aa: CASNDRISNQPQHF; abundance: .; v_gene: TRBV19; d_gene: .; j_gene: TRBJ1-5
CDR3nt: TGCGCCAGCAGCTTGGACAGCTATGGCTACACCTTC; CDR3aa: CASSLDSYGYTF; abundance: many; v_gene: TRBV5-1; d_gene: .; j_gene: TRBJ1-2
CDR3nt: TGTGCCAGCAGTTACTCGGCCTTGGTTTCCTACGAGCAGTACTTC; CDR3aa: CASSYSALVSYEQYF; abundance: .; v_gene: TRBV6-5; d_gene: .; j_gene: TRBJ2-7
CDR3nt: TGCGCCAGCAGCCAACAGGGATTGAACACTGAAGCTTTCTTT; CDR3aa: CASSQQGLNTEAFF; abundance: .; v_gene: TRBV4-1; d_gene: .; j_gene: TRBJ1-1
CDR3nt: TGCAGCGTGGGGGGACAGGGGACCGCGGGAGGGAGATACAATGAGCAGTTCTTC; CDR3aa: CSVGGQGTAGGRYNEQFF; abundance: once; v_gene: TRBV29-1; d_gene: .; j_gene: TRBJ2-1
CDR3nt: TGTGCCAGCAGTGGGACAGGTTACGAGCAGTACTTC; CDR3aa: CASSGTGYEQYF; abundance: .; v_gene: TRBV6-1; d_gene: TRBD1; j_gene: TRBJ2-7
CDR3nt: TGTGCCAGCAGCTTACGACTCTACGAGCAGTACTTC; CDR3aa: CASSLRLYEQYF; abundance: .; v_gene: TRBV7-2; d_gene: .; j_gene: TRBJ2-7
CDR3nt: TGTGCCAGCACGCTACCAGGGACAGGGGGTATGAACACTGAAGCTTTCTTT; CDR3aa: CASTLPGTGGMNTEAFF; abundance: once; v_gene: TRBV28; d_gene: TRBD1; j_gene: TRBJ1-1
CDR3nt: TGTGCCCGGGGGGGCCGAGCGAACACCGGGGAGCTGTTTTTT; CDR3aa: CARGGRANTGELFF; abundance: .; v_gene: TRBV2; d_gene: TRBD2; j_gene: TRBJ2-2
CDR3nt: TGCGCCAGCAGTCACTCCTCGGGGGACAGGGGTTATGGTGCTGGAAACACCATATATTTT; CDR3aa: CASSHSSGDRGYGAGNTIYF; abundance: .; v_gene: TRBV23-1; d_gene: TRBD1; j_gene: TRBJ1-3
CDR3nt: TGTGCCAGCAGTCTGGGGGGGACAGGGGGCCACGAGCAGTACTTC; CDR3aa: CASSLGGTGGHEQYF; abundance: .; v_gene: TRBV28; d_gene: TRBD1; j_gene: TRBJ2-7
CDR3nt: TGTGCCAGCAGCCTGGGACTAGGGGCGGGCGATGAGCAGTTCTTC; CDR3aa: CASSLGLGAGDEQFF; abundance: .; v_gene: TRBV5-4; d_gene: TRBD2; j_gene: TRBJ2-1
CDR3nt: TGTGCCAGCAGCGTAGGTTTGCGATCTAATGAAAAACTGTTTTTT; CDR3aa: CASSVGLRSNEKLFF; abundance: .; v_gene: TRBV9; d_gene: .; j_gene: TRBJ1-4
CDR3nt: TGTGCCACCAGCATCGGTAGCGGCTCGAACACCGGGGAGCTGTTTTTT; CDR3aa: CATSIGSGSNTGELFF; abundance: .; v_gene: TRBV15; d_gene: .; j_gene: TRBJ2-2
CDR3nt: TGTGCCTGGAGTGTACGGGCTAGCGGGGTAGATACGCAGTATTTT; CDR3aa: CAWSVRASGVDTQYF; abundance: .; v_gene: TRBV30; d_gene: TRBD2; j_gene: TRBJ2-3
CDR3nt: TGTGCCAGCAGCTTAATGACGGGTTCGGCGTACGAGCAGTACTTC; CDR3aa: CASSLMTGSAYEQYF; abundance: .; v_gene: TRBV7-3; d_gene: .; j_gene: TRBJ2-7
CDR3nt: TGTGCCAGTCTGACTGGTGGGTTGAACACTGAAGCTTTCTTT; CDR3aa: CASLTGGLNTEAFF; abundance: .; v_gene: TRBV28; d_gene: .; j_gene: TRBJ1-1
CDR3nt: TGCGCCAGCAGCTTGCTCGGGACAGGGGTCCCCTACGAGCAGTACTTC; CDR3aa: CASSLLGTGVPYEQYF; abundance: few; v_gene: TRBV5-1; d_gene: TRBD1; j_gene: TRBJ2-7
CDR3nt: TGTGCCAGCAGTCCCCGCGAGCGTTCATACAATGAGCAGTTCTTC; CDR3aa: CASSPRERSYNEQFF; abundance: .; v_gene: TRBV25-1; d_gene: .; j_gene: TRBJ2-1
CDR3nt: TGTGCCAGCAGCTTAAGGCGGCAGGGGGTGATGGGGGAGCTGTTTTTT; CDR3aa: CASSLRRQGVMGELFF; abundance: .; v_gene: TRBV7-3; d_gene: TRBD1; j_gene: TRBJ2-2
CDR3nt: TGTGCCAGCAGCTTTGGACAGGTTAACTATGGCTACACCTTC; CDR3aa: CASSFGQVNYGYTF; abundance: .; v_gene: TRBV5-4; d_gene: TRBD1; j_gene: TRBJ1-2
CDR3nt: TGTGCCAGTAGTACCTTGGGACAGCTTTCCCAAGGAGCTTTCTTT; CDR3aa: CASSTLGQLSQGAFF; abundance: .; v_gene: TRBV19; d_gene: TRBD1; j_gene: TRBJ1-1
CDR3nt: TGTGCCAGCAGCTCCCTAGCGGGAGCAACAGATACGCAGTATTTT; CDR3aa: CASSSLAGATDTQYF; abundance: .; v_gene: TRBV7-9; d_gene: TRBD2; j_gene: TRBJ2-3
CDR3nt: TGTGCCAGCAGCCAGGCCAGGGGGAACGATGGCTACACCTTC; CDR3aa: CASSQARGNDGYTF; abundance: .; v_gene: TRBV4-2; d_gene: TRBD1; j_gene: TRBJ1-2
CDR3nt: TGTGCCAGCAGCTTCCGGACAGGGACTCGAGATGAAGCTTTCTTT; CDR3aa: CASSFRTGTRDEAFF; abundance: .; v_gene: TRBV7-2; d_gene: TRBD1; j_gene: TRBJ1-1
CDR3nt: TGTGCCAGCAGAGGGGAGGGGGGCAATCAGCCCCAGCATTTT; CDR3aa: CASRGEGGNQPQHF; abundance: .; v_gene: TRBV6-1; d_gene: .; j_gene: TRBJ1-5
CDR3nt: TGCGCCAGCAGCTCCAGACTAGCGGGAGGAGAGACCCAGTACTTC; CDR3aa: CASSSRLAGGETQYF; abundance: .; v_gene: TRBV5-1; d_gene: TRBD2; j_gene: TRBJ2-5
CDR3nt: TGCGCCAGCAGCCAAGGGGCTAGCGAGTTTACTGAGCAGTTCTTC; CDR3aa: CASSQGASEFTEQFF; abundance: few; v_gene: TRBV4-1; d_gene: .; j_gene: TRBJ2-1
CDR3nt: TGTGCCAGTAGTCCGGGTTTACTCAATGGCTACACCTTC; CDR3aa: CASSPGLLNGYTF; abundance: .; v_gene: TRBV19; d_gene: .; j_gene: TRBJ1-2
CDR3nt: TGTGCCAGCAGTTTATTGTCCACCGAGTCCCCTTTCTTT; CDR3aa: CASSLLSTESPFF; abundance: once; v_gene: TRBV27; d_gene: .; j_gene: TRBJ1-1
CDR3nt: TGTGCCAGCAGCGTAGGGGTTAGCGGGGACCAAGAGACCCAGTACTTC; CDR3aa: CASSVGVSGDQETQYF; abundance: .; v_gene: TRBV9; d_gene: TRBD2; j_gene: TRBJ2-5